This T cell receptor beta chain was retrieved from a study of CD8 T cells in Susac syndrome. With random hexamers, reverse transcription was performed on about 0.5 to 1 ug of RNA. TCRdb re-derived calls from the immunoSEQ multiplex PCR reads in MiXCR, one entry per CDR3 protein. Of tens of thousands of distinct CDR3 sequences detected, roughly 95% appear once; the ten largest clones hold 0.11%. This clonotype was detected a few times. In germline, CDR1 is SEHNR, CDR2 FQNEAQ (reference sequence). The CDR3 contains 17 residues. V lost 0 bases and J lost 4, with 17 bases in between. The clonotype was recovered from a human donor with multiple sclerosis. The chain couples TRBV7-9 to TRBJ2-3; D is unresolved. Sequencing was performed on CD4+ T cells from PBMCs. CDR3 region: CASSLARRHYSPDTQYF. CDR3 coding DNA: TGTGCCAGCAGCTTAGCGCGGCGTCACTACTCTCCAGATACGCAGTATTTT.